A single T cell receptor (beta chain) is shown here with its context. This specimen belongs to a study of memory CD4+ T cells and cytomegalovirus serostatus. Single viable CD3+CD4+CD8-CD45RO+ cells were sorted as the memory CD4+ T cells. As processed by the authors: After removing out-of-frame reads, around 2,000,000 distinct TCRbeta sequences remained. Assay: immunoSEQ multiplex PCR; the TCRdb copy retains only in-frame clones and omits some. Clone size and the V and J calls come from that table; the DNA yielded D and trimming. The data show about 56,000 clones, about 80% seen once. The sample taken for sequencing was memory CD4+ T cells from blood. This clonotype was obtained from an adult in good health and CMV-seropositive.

The CDR3 DNA follows: TGCAGTGTAACCCCCGGAGGGACCCAGTACTTC. It is translated as CSVTPGGTQYF. The chain uses TRBV20-1 and TRBJ2-5, with D possibly being TRBD2 (5 bases). Between the trimmed V and J ends, which lost 7 bases and 7 bases, there was a span of 13 bases. From germline, CDR1 is DFQATT and CDR2 SNEGSKA (reference sequence). The CDR3 covers 11 residues.